This T cell receptor beta chain emerged from a study of T cells in Graves' hyperthyroidism and ophthalmopathy. Study outcomes and limitations: Blood also contained most expanded thyroid clonotypes above 0.001.

This clonotype was detected ten times or more. Its antigen is not identified. Trimming left V 2 bases short and J 5 bases short, with 18 bases between. This CDR3 spans 16 amino acids. Germline V gives CDR1 SGHAT, CDR2 FQNNGV. TCR beta CDR3 sequences were amplified from RNA transcripts. First-round RT-PCR with HTBI primers amplified the TCR CDR3 region. A single record per CDR3 protein comes from TCRdb applying MiXCR to the multiplex PCR reads. The sample contains around 540,000 distinct CDR3 sequences, 15% to 20% of which appear only once. V gene TRBV11-2 combines with J gene TRBJ2-5; possibly TRBD1 or TRBD2 for D (5 bases each). The sequence was collected from a woman aged 25 to 39 with Graves' ophthalmopathy. Specimen: blood. Here the CDR3 DNA reads TGTGCCAGCAGCTTATTTTTGGGGGAAGTGATCGAGACCCAGTACTTC. It encodes CASSLFLGEVIETQYF.